The 3 T cell receptor beta chains below all came from one sample that was sequenced in a study of blood T cell repertoires in COVID-19. Produced via immunoSEQ multiplex PCR; TCRdb's table is partial and in-frame only. The sample comprises around 170,000 clones, over 80% of which are singletons, and around 8% rests with the top ten. Sequences were obtained from peripheral blood. These TCRs come from a woman aged 70 to 79 with COVID-19, enrolled during active disease.

CDR3 sequence (DNA): TGTGCCAGCAGCTTTCCTCCCGACAGACTGAACACTGAAGCTTTCTTT. Residues: CASSFPPDRLNTEAFF. The gene calls are TRBV7-2 and TRBJ1-1, with D possibly TRBD1 on 5 matching bases. The CDR3 is made up of 16 amino acids. Germline V CDR1 and CDR2: SGHTA, FQGNSA. Trimming cost V 3 bases and J 0 bases, with 14 bases left between them.

V gene TRBV27 combines with J gene TRBJ2-7, with 8 bases identical to TRBD1. The CDR3 has 14 residues. V lost 5 bases to trimming and J lost 7 bases; unmatched junction nucleotides: 10. The germline V gene encodes CDR1 MNHEY and CDR2 SMNVEV (reference sequence). The CDR3 DNA reads TGTGCCAGCAGTCGCGGACAGGGCCCATGGGAGCAGTACTTC. Amino acids: CASSRGQGPWEQYF.

This sequence joins TRBV24-1 and TRBJ2-1; possibly TRBD1 for D (5 bases). This CDR3 has 16 amino acids. CDR1 KGHDR and CDR2 SFDVKD come from the germline V gene. Trimming stripped 6 bases from V and 0 bases from J, with 14 bases between. The CDR3 region is CATSHPGWFSYNEQFF. The CDR3 DNA reads TGTGCCACCAGTCATCCAGGGTGGTTCTCCTACAATGAGCAGTTCTTC.